The 4 T cell receptor beta chains presented below share a single source sample, sequenced in a study of response to subunit inactivated influenza vaccine. MiXCR was run by TCRdb on the RT-PCR reads, yielding one entry per CDR3 protein. The sample includes about 540,000 distinct CDR3 sequences, 14% of them seen just once. The source was PBMCs from blood, collected 11 to 12 days after vaccination. These TCRs come from a middle-aged man who received an inactivated influenza vaccine.

The V and J genes are TRBV4-3 and TRBJ2-1; 13 bases align to TRBD2. Germline V gene sequence: CDR1 LGHNA, CDR2 YSLEER. The CDR3 runs to 18 residues. The V gene end was trimmed by 4 bases and the J gene end by 6 bases; junction bases not matched to a gene: 12. Written as DNA, the CDR3 is TGCGCCAGCAGCCCTCGACTAGCGGGAGGCCGTGGGGGCAATGAGCAGTTCTTC. Amino acid sequence: CASSPRLAGGRGGNEQFF.

The chain is built from TRBV6-5 and TRBJ2-1; 9 bases line up with TRBD2. Germline V CDR1 and CDR2: MNHEY, SVGAGI. V lost 0 bases, J lost 4 bases, and 1 base stayed unmatched. The CDR3 has 15 residues. The CDR3: CASSYSAGGYNEQFF. The CDR3 coding sequence is TGTGCCAGCAGTTACTCCGCGGGAGGGTACAATGAGCAGTTCTTC.

This clonotype was found a few times. CDR3 coding DNA: TGTGCCAGTAGTATCGTGGGGCCGAACACTGAAGCTTTCTTT. Residues: CASSIVGPNTEAFF. This sequence joins TRBV19 and TRBJ1-1; maybe TRBD1 (5 bases). This CDR3 comprises 14 residues. V shed 3 bases and J shed 1 base, with 9 bases lying between them. Per germline, CDR1 LNHDA and CDR2 SQIVND (reference sequence).

J is TRBJ2-4 and V is TRBV29-1, with 9 bases that match TRBD1. CDR3 length: 13 amino acids. Germline V gene sequence: CDR1 SQVTM, CDR2 ANQGSEA. V shed 5 bases and J 12 bases; nucleotides not matched to a gene: 11. This CDR3 is CSVYTPGQGTQYF. CDR3 coding DNA: TGCAGCGTTTACACCCCGGGACAGGGAACTCAGTACTTC.